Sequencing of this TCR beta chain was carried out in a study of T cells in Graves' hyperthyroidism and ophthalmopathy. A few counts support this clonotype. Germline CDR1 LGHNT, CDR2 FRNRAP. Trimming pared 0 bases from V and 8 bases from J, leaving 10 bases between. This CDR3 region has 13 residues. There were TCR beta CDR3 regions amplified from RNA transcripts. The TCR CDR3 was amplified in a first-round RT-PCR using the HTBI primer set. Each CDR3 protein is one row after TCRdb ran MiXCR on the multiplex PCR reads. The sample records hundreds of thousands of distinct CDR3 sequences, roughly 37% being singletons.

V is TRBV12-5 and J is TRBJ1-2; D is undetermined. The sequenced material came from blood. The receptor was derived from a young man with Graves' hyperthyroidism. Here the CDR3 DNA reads TGTGCTAGTGGTTTGGTCCTCACAGAAGGCTACACCTTC. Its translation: CASGLVLTEGYTF.